This TCR beta chain emerged from a study of T cell responses to AZD1222 COVID-19 vaccine. On the study more broadly: Second-dose groups at about 4 or about 12 weeks were pooled.

General study points: Repertoires were obtained solely post-peak T cell response. Spike-specific TCR breadth and depth went up after people got two AZD1222 doses. Of spike-specific TCRs, nearly half reportedly target regions left unmutated in variants.

As to this clone: What it recognizes is unknown.

Per the germline V gene, CDR1 is SGHVS and CDR2 is FNYEAQ. V was clipped by 4 bases and J by 2 bases; unmatched bases: 11. The CDR3 length is 16 residues. Profiled with immunoSEQ multiplex PCR; TCRdb holds only in-frame clones, not every one. The table lists 110,000 to 150,000 clones, around 93% of them singletons, with 2.8% in the top ten. Sequencing used peripheral blood, obtained on day 0 of AZD1222 vaccination. This chain uses TRBV7-6 with TRBJ2-7; 7 bases map to TRBD2. The receptor's source is an adult in good health. CDR3 loop: CASSSRDSGFAYEQYF. The CDR3 bases are TGTGCCAGCAGCTCCCGAGATAGCGGGTTTGCCTACGAGCAGTACTTC.